This T cell receptor beta chain was retrieved from a study of OX40 agonist ivuxolimab in advanced cancers. Profiled with immunoSEQ multiplex PCR; TCRdb holds only in-frame clones, not every one. The data hold about 47,000 clones, with under 90% observed a single time. Trimming removed 0 bases from V and 6 bases from J; junction bases left unmatched: 4. Germline V gives CDR1 SGHKS, CDR2 YYEKEE (reference sequence). CDR3 size: 14 residues. Study-wide points: There were, on average, more expanded clones in CD8+ T cells than in CD4+.

The study sampled blood at baseline, cycle 4 day 1, and cycle 7 day 1. Details on this clone: The antigen remains unidentified.

The chain is built from TRBV5-5 and TRBJ2-3; the match to TRBD1 covers 7 bases. The clonotype originates from an adult with an advanced solid tumor such as melanoma, head and neck, liver or kidney cancer. The sequencing used CD4+ or CD8+ T cells sorted from blood, collected in a trial of the OX40 agonist ivuxolimab. For the CDR3, the DNA is TGTGCCAGCAGCTTGGACAGGGGATTGGATACGCAGTATTTT. It is translated as CASSLDRGLDTQYF.